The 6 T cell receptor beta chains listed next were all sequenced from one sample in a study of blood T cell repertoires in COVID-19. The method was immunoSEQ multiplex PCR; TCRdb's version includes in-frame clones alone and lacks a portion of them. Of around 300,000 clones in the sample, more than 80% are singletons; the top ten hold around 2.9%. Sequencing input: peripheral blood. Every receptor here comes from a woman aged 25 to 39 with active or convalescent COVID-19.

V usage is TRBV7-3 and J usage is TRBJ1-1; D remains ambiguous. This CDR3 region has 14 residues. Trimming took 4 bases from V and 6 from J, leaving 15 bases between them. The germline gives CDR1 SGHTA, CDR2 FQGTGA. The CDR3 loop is CASSSTPGSAEAFF. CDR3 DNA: TGTGCCAGCAGCTCCACGCCTGGGAGTGCTGAAGCTTTCTTT.

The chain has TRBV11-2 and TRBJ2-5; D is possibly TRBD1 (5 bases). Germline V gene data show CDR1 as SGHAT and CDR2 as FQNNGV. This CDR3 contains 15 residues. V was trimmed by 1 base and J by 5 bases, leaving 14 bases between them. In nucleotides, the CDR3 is TGTGCCAGCAGCTTAGGTACAGGTGGTGGGGAGACCCAGTACTTC. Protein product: CASSLGTGGGETQYF.

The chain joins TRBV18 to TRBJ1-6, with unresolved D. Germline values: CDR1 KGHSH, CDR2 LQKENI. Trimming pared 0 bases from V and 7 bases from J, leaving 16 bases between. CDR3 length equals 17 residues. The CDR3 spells CASSPPPRPLGNSPLHF. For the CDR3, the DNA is TGTGCCAGCTCACCACCGCCCAGGCCCCTTGGCAATTCACCCCTCCACTTT.

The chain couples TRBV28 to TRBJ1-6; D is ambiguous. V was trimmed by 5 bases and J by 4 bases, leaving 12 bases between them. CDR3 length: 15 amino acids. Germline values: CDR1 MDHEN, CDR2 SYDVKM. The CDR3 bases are TGTGCCAGCAGTGGATTGACGGGTTATAATTCACCCCTCCACTTT. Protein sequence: CASSGLTGYNSPLHF.

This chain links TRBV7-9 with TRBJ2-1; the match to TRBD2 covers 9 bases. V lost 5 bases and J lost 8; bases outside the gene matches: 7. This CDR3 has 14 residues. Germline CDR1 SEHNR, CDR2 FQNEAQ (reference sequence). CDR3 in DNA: TGTGCCAGCAGCCTTAGCGGGGGCAGGGATGAGCAGTTCTTC. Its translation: CASSLSGGRDEQFF.

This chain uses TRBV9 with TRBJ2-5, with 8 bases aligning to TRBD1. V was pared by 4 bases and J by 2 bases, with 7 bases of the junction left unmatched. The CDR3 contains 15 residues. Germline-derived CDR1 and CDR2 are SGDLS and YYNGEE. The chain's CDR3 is CASSLRGLAQETQYF. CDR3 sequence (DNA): TGTGCCAGCAGCCTCAGGGGGCTGGCGCAAGAGACCCAGTACTTC. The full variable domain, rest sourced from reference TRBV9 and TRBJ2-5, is DSGVTQTPKHLITATGQRVTLRCSPRSGDLSVYWYQQSLDQGLQFLIQYYNGEERAKGNILERFSAQQFPDLHSELNLSSLELGDSALYFCASSLRGLAQETQYFGPGTRLLVL.